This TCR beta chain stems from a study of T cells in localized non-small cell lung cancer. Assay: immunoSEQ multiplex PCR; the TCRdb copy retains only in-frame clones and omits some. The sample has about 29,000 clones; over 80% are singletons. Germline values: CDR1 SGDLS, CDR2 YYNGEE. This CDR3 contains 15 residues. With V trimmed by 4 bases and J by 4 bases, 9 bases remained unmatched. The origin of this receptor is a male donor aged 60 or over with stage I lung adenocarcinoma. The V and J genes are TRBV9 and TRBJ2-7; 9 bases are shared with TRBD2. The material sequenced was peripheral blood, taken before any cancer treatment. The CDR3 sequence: CASSPQSGGLYEQYF. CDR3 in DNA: TGTGCCAGCAGCCCACAGAGCGGGGGGTTGTACGAGCAGTACTTC.